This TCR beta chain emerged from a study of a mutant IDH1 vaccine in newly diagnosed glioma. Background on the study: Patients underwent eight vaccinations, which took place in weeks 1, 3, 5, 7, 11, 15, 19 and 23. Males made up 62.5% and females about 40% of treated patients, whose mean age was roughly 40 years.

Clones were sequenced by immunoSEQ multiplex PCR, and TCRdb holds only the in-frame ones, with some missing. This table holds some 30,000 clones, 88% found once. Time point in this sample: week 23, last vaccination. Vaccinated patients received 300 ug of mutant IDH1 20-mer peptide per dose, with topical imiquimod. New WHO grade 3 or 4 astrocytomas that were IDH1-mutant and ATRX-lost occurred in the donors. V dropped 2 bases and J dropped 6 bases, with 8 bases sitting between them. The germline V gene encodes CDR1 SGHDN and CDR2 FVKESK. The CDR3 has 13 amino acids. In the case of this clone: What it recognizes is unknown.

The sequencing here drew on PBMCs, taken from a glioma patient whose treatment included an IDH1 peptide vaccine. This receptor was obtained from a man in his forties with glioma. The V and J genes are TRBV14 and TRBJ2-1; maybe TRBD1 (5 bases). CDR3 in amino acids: CASSQKGFNEQFF. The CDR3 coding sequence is TGTGCCAGCAGCCAAAAGGGGTTCAATGAGCAGTTCTTC.